Shown below are 21 T cell receptor beta chains from a single sample sequenced in a study of breast tumors, draining lymph nodes, adjacent tissues. TCRdb processed the multiplex PCR reads anew with MiXCR; each CDR3 protein has one entry. This sample carries about 120,000 distinct CDR3 sequences, less than 20% of them seen once, and the ten largest clones take over 3%. Samples came from axillary lymph nodes draining the breast cancer. The specimen sequenced was axillary lymph node tissue. These receptors all stem from a female donor with breast cancer. Some clones in this sample may be carry-over from other donors' samples.

On this clonotype: A much larger clonotype is one base distant, so this may be a read error. This chain uses TRBV5-6 with TRBJ2-7, with D unresolved. The CDR3 length is 13 residues. Trimming left V 5 bases short and J 7 bases short, with 16 bases between. Germline assignment: CDR1 SGHDT and CDR2 YYEEEE. CDR3 sequence reads: CASSSRPSGEQYF. Here the CDR3 DNA reads TGTGCCAGCAGTAGTCGTCCCTCCGGGGAGCAGTACTTC.

This clonotype was seen at least ten times. The chain combines TRBV7-3 with TRBJ2-2; no definite D call. The CDR3 contains 14 residues. Germline V gene lookup returns CDR1 SGHTA and CDR2 FQGTGA. Trimming left V 3 bases short and J 2 bases short, with 7 bases between. The CDR3 nucleotides read TGTGCCAGCAGCTTTCTTAGTAACACCGGGGAGCTGTTTTTT. It yields the protein CASSFLSNTGELFF. Variable domain in full (rest from reference TRBV7-3 and TRBJ2-2): GAGVSQTPSNKVTEKGKYVELRCDPISGHTALYWYRQSLGQGPEFLIYFQGTGAADDSGLPNDRFFAVRPEGSVSTLKIQRTERGDSAVYLCASSFLSNTGELFFGEGSRLTVL.

This clonotype occurred many times. The J gene is TRBJ2-2, the V gene TRBV20-1; perhaps TRBD2 as D (6 bases). CDR1 is DFQATT, CDR2 SNEGSKA, per germline (reference sequence). CDR3 length equals 16 residues. The V end lost 3 bases, the J end lost 2 bases, and 16 bases lay between the germline ends. CDR3 bases: TGCAGTGCTAGTGATGTCGGGGGTATTAACACCGGGGAGCTGTTTTTT. Its translation: CSASDVGGINTGELFF.

This clonotype occurred many times. The chain recombines TRBV12-3 or TRBV12-4 with TRBJ2-1, with 9 bases aligning to TRBD2. This CDR3 is built from 16 residues. With 2 bases clipped from V and 8 bases from J, the junction kept 10 bases outside the gene matches. The CDR3 is CASSLFVVSGSDEQFF. CDR3 sequence (DNA): TGTGCCAGCAGTTTATTTGTTGTTAGCGGGAGCGATGAGCAGTTCTTC.

This clonotype was recorded once. This clone may be a read error of a much larger clone one base away. This chain uses TRBV19 with TRBJ1-5, with D unresolved. Germline CDR1 LNHDA, CDR2 SQIVND (reference sequence). There are 15 residues in the CDR3. This chain's CDR3 is CASSMSSYSNQPLHF. The CDR3 bases are TGTGCCAGTAGTATGTCCAGTTATAGCAATCAGCCCCTGCATTTT.

Comments on this clonotype: This may stem from a read error, because a much larger clone lies one nucleotide away. This chain uses TRBV3-1 with TRBJ2-1; D perhaps matches TRBD1 (6 bases). Germline V lookup: CDR1 LGHDT, CDR2 YNNKEL (reference sequence). This CDR3 has 14 amino acids. Here the CDR3 reads CASSPRDKYNGQFF. The CDR3 nucleotides read TGTGCCAGCAGCCCCCGGGACAAGTACAATGGGCAGTTCTTC.

This clonotype was seen ten or more times. The chain joins TRBV19 to TRBJ2-1; 10 positions match TRBD1. Germline V lookup: CDR1 LNHDA, CDR2 SQIVND (reference sequence). The junction had 8 bases not matched to a gene; V was cut back by 6 bases and J by 0 bases. The CDR3 spans 17 residues. CDR3 DNA sequence: TGTGCCAGTAGCGTCCGGGACAGGGGAGGCTCCTACAATGAGCAGTTCTTC. This sequence encodes CASSVRDRGGSYNEQFF.

The sample holds many counts of this clonotype. The CDR3 sequence: CASSQGNSNQPQHF. CDR3 DNA sequence: TGTGCCAGCAGCCAGGGAAATAGCAATCAGCCCCAGCATTTT. The rearrangement links TRBV2 to TRBJ1-5; TRBD1 might be the D (5 bases). CDR1 is SNHLY, CDR2 FYNNEI, per germline. The CDR3 runs to 14 residues. V was pared by 6 bases and J by 0 bases, with 9 bases between.

Concerning this clonotype itself: At one of its ends the junction is not consistent with the germline gene, which may arise from a read error. The rearrangement joins TRBV24-1 to TRBJ2-1; 7 nucleotides agree with TRBD1. This CDR3 has 16 amino acids. CDR1 and CDR2 from the germline V gene are KGHDR and SFDVKD. For the CDR3, the DNA is TGTGCCACCAGTGATCGACAGGGATTTCCCTACAATGAGCAATTCTTC. Translated, it gives CATSDRQGFPYNEQFF.

This clonotype was recorded many times. The CDR3 loop reads CASSLGTAPILSNQPQHF. The CDR3 nucleotides are TGTGCCAGCAGTCTTGGGACAGCCCCAATCCTTAGCAATCAGCCCCAGCATTTT. The rearrangement joins TRBV9 to TRBJ1-5, with TRBD1 matching over 7 bases. V lost 5 bases, J lost 0 bases, and 14 bases stayed unmatched. The germline CDR1 and CDR2 sequences are SGDLS and YYNGEE. There are 18 residues in the CDR3.

This clonotype was observed many times. The chain carries TRBV7-2 and TRBJ2-3; no clear D gene. The ends were cut back, 0 bases at V and 5 bases at J, with 15 bases in the middle. CDR1 and CDR2 (germline): SGHTA, FQGNSA. The length of the CDR3 is 16 residues. The CDR3 DNA follows: TGTGCCAGCAGCTTAGCCGGGTCGAGACAATTAGATACGCAGTATTTT. Translated, it gives CASSLAGSRQLDTQYF.

This clonotype was found many times. This sequence joins TRBV11-3 and TRBJ2-7; either TRBD1 or TRBD2 may fit D (5 bases each). CDR1 is SGHNT and CDR2 is YENEEA in the germline V gene. The V end was cut by 4 bases, the J end by 2 bases, with 12 bases between. This CDR3 is built from 14 residues. The CDR3 DNA sequence: TGTGCCAGCAGCTACGGGACCGGCGCCTACGAGCAGTACTTC. This encodes CASSYGTGAYEQYF.

This clonotype was picked up many times. V is TRBV30 and J is TRBJ2-5; a possible D gene is TRBD1 (5 bases). Germline CDR1 GTSNPN, CDR2 SVGIG (reference sequence). Trimming took off 4 bases at V and 4 bases at J, with 10 bases between the two ends. This CDR3 has 12 residues. This chain's CDR3 is CAWTGCSETQYF. As DNA, the CDR3 is TGTGCCTGGACAGGGTGTTCAGAGACCCAGTACTTC. Full variable domain (outside the CDR3, taken from reference TRBV30 and TRBJ2-5): SQTIHQWPATLVQPVGSPLSLECTVEGTSNPNLYWYRQAAGRGLQLLFYSVGIGQISSEVPQNLSASRPQDRQFILSSKKLLLSDSGFYLCAWTGCSETQYFGPGTRLLVL.

This clonotype appeared many times. CDR3 DNA: TGTGCCACCTTCGGCTCCTGGACAGATACGCAGTATTTT. Residues: CATFGSWTDTQYF. The V call is TRBV6-5, the J call TRBJ2-3; the D is unclear. CDR1 is MNHEY, CDR2 SVGAGI, per germline. The CDR3 length is 13 residues. V lost 10 bases and J lost 3, with 14 bases in between.

About this clonotype itself: Possible read error: a much larger clone is one base away. In this CDR3 the conserved last residue, phenylalanine or tryptophan, is missing, so a read error is likely. This chain connects TRBV2 to TRBJ2-7; 7 bases align to TRBD1. CDR3 length equals 12 residues. J gave up 3 bases and V 6 bases, and 2 bases lay outside the gene matches. CDR1 is SNHLY, CDR2 FYNNEI, per germline. The CDR3 sequence: CASSGTDYEQYS. The CDR3 DNA follows: TGTGCCAGCAGCGGGACAGACTACGAGCAGTACTCC.

In its sample, this clonotype was seen a few times. One end of the junction fails to match germline, which may point to a read error. Written as DNA, the CDR3 is TGTGCCAGCAGTCTTGGAGCGGGACCCTACAATGGGCAGTTCTTC. Protein sequence: CASSLGAGPYNGQFF. The genes are TRBV6-4 and TRBJ2-1, with 7 bases fitting TRBD2. Germline CDR1 is MRHNA and CDR2 is SNTAGT. This CDR3 comprises 15 residues.

This clonotype was counted ten times or more. The V gene is TRBV11-2, the J gene TRBJ2-1; 7 bases fit TRBD1. Germline assignment: CDR1 SGHAT and CDR2 FQNNGV. V dropped 1 base and J dropped 1; count of bases not matched to a gene: 4. There are 16 residues in the CDR3. CDR3 nucleotides: TGTGCCAGCAGCTTAGTGGGACAGCTATCCTACAATGAGCAGTTCTTC. This encodes CASSLVGQLSYNEQFF.

This clonotype has at least ten counts. This rearrangement joins TRBV7-8 to TRBJ2-5, with D possibly being TRBD2 (5 bases). Looked up from germline, CDR1 is SGHVS and CDR2 is FQNEAQ. The CDR3 length is 16 residues. V was cut by 7 bases and J by 0 bases, with 18 bases left in between. CDR3 coding DNA: TGTGCCAGCACCCCTCCGGGATCCCAGTACCAAGAGACCCAGTACTTC. Protein: CASTPPGSQYQETQYF.

In this sample, this clonotype turned up many times. V is TRBV24-1 and J is TRBJ2-3; D unresolved. The germline V gene encodes CDR1 KGHDR and CDR2 SFDVKD. This CDR3 has 17 amino acids. Trimming removed 3 bases from V and 0 bases from J, with 15 bases in between. The CDR3 is CATSDQSRLSSTDTQYF. The CDR3 region has the DNA TGTGCCACCAGTGATCAATCTAGATTATCTAGCACAGATACGCAGTATTTT.

This clonotype was detected only once. A much larger clonotype is one base distant, so this may be a read error. The chain is built from TRBV3-1 and TRBJ1-4, with TRBD1 identical over 8 bases. Germline CDR1 and CDR2: LGHDT and YNNKEL (reference sequence). This CDR3 has 15 amino acids. The CDR3 coding sequence is TGTGCCAGCGGCCAGCAGGGGGCGCGGAATGAAAAACTGTTTTTT. This codes for CASGQQGARNEKLFF.

The sample holds many counts of this clonotype. CDR3 amino acids: CASSSWDREKLFF. DNA of the CDR3: TGTGCCAGTAGTTCCTGGGACAGGGAAAAACTGTTTTTT. The chain has TRBV19 and TRBJ1-4, with 8 bases aligning to TRBD1. The J segment lost 8 bases and the V segment lost 5 bases, leaving 4 bases of the junction unmatched. CDR1 and CDR2 from the germline V gene are LNHDA and SQIVND (reference sequence). The CDR3 is 13 residues long.